These 6 T cell receptor beta chains were sequenced from one sample in a study of blood T cells in healthy people across ages. Primers used in a second PCR of about 6 to 12 cycles were a sample-barcoded 5' primer and a J-beta primer mix. TCRdb recomputed calls from the 5' RACE reads with MiXCR, one row per CDR3 protein. The sample contains roughly 680,000 distinct CDR3 sequences, under 25% of which appear only once. Sequencing was carried out using blood. These receptors all stem from an older man in good health.

A few counts support this clonotype. The chain has TRBV15 and TRBJ2-7; 9 bases align to TRBD1. V shed 2 bases, J shed 6 bases, and the junction held 11 bases outside the gene matches. Germline V lookup: CDR1 LNHNV, CDR2 YYDKDF (reference sequence). The CDR3 is 16 residues long. CDR3 nucleotide sequence: TGTGCCACCAGCAGACATCGGGACAGGGATCTGATCGAGCAGTACTTC. Protein: CATSRHRDRDLIEQYF. Full variable domain (remainder filled in from reference TRBV15 and TRBJ2-7): DAMVIQNPRYQVTQFGKPVTLSCSQTLNHNVMYWYQQKSSQAPKLLFHYYDKDFNNEADTPDNFQSRRPNTSFCFLDIRSPGLGDTAMYLCATSRHRDRDLIEQYFGPGTRLTVT.

The V and J genes are TRBV20-1 and TRBJ2-2; D remains ambiguous. The V gene lost 3 bases and the J gene lost 2 bases, with 7 bases spanning the gap. The CDR3 contains 13 residues. Germline-derived CDR1 and CDR2 are DFQATT and SNEGSKA (reference sequence). CDR3 residues: CSASQENTGELFF. The CDR3 nucleotides read TGCAGTGCTAGCCAGGAAAACACCGGGGAGCTGTTTTTT.

This rearrangement joins TRBV20-1 to TRBJ2-5; 8 bases match TRBD1. In germline, CDR1 is DFQATT, CDR2 SNEGSKA (reference sequence). The CDR3 covers 12 residues. J lost 4 bases, V lost 5 bases, and 3 bases had no gene match. The CDR3 region is CSAVRGRETQYF. CDR3 nucleotides: TGCAGTGCTGTCAGGGGGCGAGAGACCCAGTACTTC.

Points on this clonotype: At one boundary the junction diverges from the germline segment, which might be a read error. The chain links TRBV27 to TRBJ2-3; D gene uncertain. The length of the CDR3 is 16 residues. The germline V gene has CDR1 MNHEY and CDR2 SMNVEV (reference sequence). The DNA for the CDR3 is TGTGCCGGCAGTTCCCGTAGAGGTATTAGCACAGATACGCAGTATTTT. Its translation is CAGSSRRGISTDTQYF.

Here the CDR3 DNA reads TGCAGTGCTAGTGGACAGGGAGACTCCTACGAGCAGTACTTC. Translated: CSASGQGDSYEQYF. The chain combines TRBV20-1 with TRBJ2-7; 8 bases fit TRBD1. The CDR3 length is 14 residues. V shed 3 bases, J shed 0 bases, and the junction held 4 bases outside the gene matches. Germline CDR1 reads DFQATT; CDR2 reads SNEGSKA (reference sequence).

This clonotype was detected only a few times. The V call is TRBV6-2 or TRBV6-3, the J call TRBJ2-5, with 13 bases matching TRBD2. Germline lookup yields CDR1 MNHEY and CDR2 SVGEGT. The length of the CDR3 is 16 residues. The V gene end was trimmed by 2 bases and the J gene end by 3 bases; junction bases not matched to a gene: 3. CDR3 amino acids: CASSYGGLAGEETQYF. Written as DNA, the CDR3 is TGTGCCAGCAGTTACGGCGGACTAGCGGGAGAAGAGACCCAGTACTTC.